This TCR beta chain was identified in a study of shared clonotypes between healthy human individuals. Each subset's genomic DNA was shared equally among a number of immunoSEQ plates. Each replicate PCR on the sorted subsets used approximately 180 ng DNA (around 30,000 T cell genomes). Assay: immunoSEQ multiplex PCR; the TCRdb copy retains only in-frame clones and omits some. The profile shows roughly 660,000 clones, 90% of them singletons. Study-wide results and limits: Among several donors, roughly 5.5% of naive CD4 clonotypes were found in common.

Germline assignment: CDR1 LNHDA and CDR2 SQIVND (reference sequence). The CDR3 sequence is 14 residues long. V was clipped by 7 bases and J by 5 bases; unmatched bases: 5. About this clone itself: No antigen is known for it.

The clonotype was recovered from a man aged 18 to 35 in good health. Some clones in this sample may be carry-over from other donors' samples. The chain employs TRBV19 and TRBJ2-2; 9 nucleotides match TRBD1. The sample comprised memory CD8+ T cells from PBMCs. Subset in this sample: CD45RO+ cells pooled with CCR7-negative TemRA cells. The CDR3 sequence: CASIRDRDTGELFF. CDR3 DNA: TGTGCCAGTATCAGGGACAGGGATACCGGGGAGCTGTTTTTT.